A single sample gave rise to the 12 T cell receptor beta chains below, sequenced in a study of blood T cell repertoires in COVID-19. Sequencing was performed with immunoSEQ multiplex PCR; in TCRdb, only in-frame clones are kept and a portion is missing. The sample comprises a few hundred thousand clones, 88% of which are singletons, and around 0.78% rests with the top ten. Sequencing used peripheral blood. These receptors all stem from a woman in her twenties or thirties with acute or convalescent COVID-19.

There are a few counts of this clone. The chain has TRBV5-4 and TRBJ2-7; D might be TRBD2 (6 bases). Per the germline V gene, CDR1 is SGHNT and CDR2 is YYREEE (reference sequence). The CDR3 is 15 amino acids. The V end lost 2 bases, the J end lost 5 bases, and 17 bases lay between the germline ends. The CDR3 region is CASSFRGARAHEQYF. The CDR3 DNA is TGTGCCAGCAGCTTTCGCGGGGCGCGGGCCCACGAGCAGTACTTC.

The rearrangement links TRBV10-3 to TRBJ2-3; no reliable D call. Trimming left V 8 bases short and J 3 bases short, with 12 bases between. CDR3 length: 13 amino acids. CDR1 is ENHRY and CDR2 is SYGVKD in the germline V gene. The CDR3 bases are TGTGCCATCGGCCTAGGCAGTACAGATACGCAGTATTTT. The encoded protein is CAIGLGSTDTQYF.

Comments on this clone: Other DNA sequences in this sample translate to the same CDR3. This rearrangement joins TRBV18 to TRBJ1-4, with D tentatively TRBD1 (5 bases). Germline V lookup: CDR1 KGHSH, CDR2 LQKENI. Trimming shortened V by 2 bases and J by 3 bases, and 7 bases separated the two germline ends. This CDR3 has 14 amino acids. The chain's CDR3 is CASSPGAANEKLFF. In DNA, the CDR3 is TGTGCCAGCTCACCAGGGGCGGCTAATGAAAAACTGTTTTTT.

The rearrangement links TRBV5-4 to TRBJ2-1, with 8 bases identical to TRBD2. Germline V lookup: CDR1 SGHNT, CDR2 YYREEE (reference sequence). The V segment lost 0 bases and the J segment 7 bases; nucleotides outside the gene matches: 9. This CDR3 is built from 16 residues. Written as DNA, the CDR3 is TGTGCCAGCAGCTTGGAAGGGGGACTAGTTTTGAATGAGCAGTTCTTC. Translated: CASSLEGGLVLNEQFF.

The rearrangement links TRBV5-1 to TRBJ2-7, with a weak D call TRBD1 (6 bases). The germline gives CDR1 SGHRS, CDR2 YFSETQ. CDR3 length equals 15 residues. Deletions cut 4 bases from V and 5 bases from J, with 19 bases between. The CDR3 DNA follows: TGCGCCAGCAGCGTTCTATCAGGGGCGGGCAACGAGCAGTACTTC. Translation gives CASSVLSGAGNEQYF.

The sample holds one count of this clone. The chain recombines TRBV5-4 with TRBJ2-1; TRBD1 matches 7 bases. This CDR3 is 14 amino acids long. The germline V gene encodes CDR1 SGHNT and CDR2 YYREEE (reference sequence). V was clipped by 6 bases and J by 5 bases; unmatched bases: 8. The CDR3 DNA follows: TGTGCCAGCACCACCCGGGACAGAGACAATGAGCAGTTCTTC. Protein: CASTTRDRDNEQFF.

Worth noting for this clone: One end of the junction varies from germline; a read error may be responsible. The chain couples TRBV30 to TRBJ2-7; tentatively, D is TRBD2 (6 bases). The CDR3 totals 11 residues. Germline values: CDR1 GTSNPN, CDR2 SVGIG (reference sequence). The CDR3 reads CAWSVDGTQDF. CDR3 DNA sequence: TGTGCCTGGAGTGTAGACGGGACTCAGGACTTC. Together with reference TRBV30 and TRBJ2-7, the CDR3 gives the full variable domain: SQTIHQWPATLVQPVGSPLSLECTVEGTSNPNLYWYRQAAGRGLQLLFYSVGIGQISSEVPQNLSASRPQDRQFILSSKKLLLSDSGFYLCAWSVDGTQDFGPGTRLTVT.

The rearrangement uses TRBV4-3 and TRBJ2-3; D unresolved. The CDR3 consists of 17 residues. V was pared by 2 bases and J by 1 base, with 16 bases between. Looked up from germline, CDR1 is LGHNA and CDR2 is YSLEER. CDR3: CASSQFLYPQGTDTQYF. The CDR3, as DNA: TGCGCCAGCAGCCAATTTTTGTACCCCCAGGGCACAGATACGCAGTATTTT.

This chain links TRBV12-2 with TRBJ1-1. TRBV12-2 is a pseudogene segment. The CDR3 covers 16 residues. The CDR3 nucleotides are TGTGCAAGTCGCTTAGTTATAGTATGTAAAAACACTGAAGCTTTCTTT. Translated: CASRLVIVCKNTEAFF.

V and J are TRBV7-2 and TRBJ2-1; TRBD2 aligns across 11 bases. The germline CDR1 and CDR2 sequences are SGHTA and FQGNSA. The V gene end was trimmed by 5 bases and the J gene end by 5 bases; junction bases not matched to a gene: 5. There are 15 residues in the CDR3. The CDR3 region is CASSPPGLADNEQFF. The CDR3 DNA reads TGTGCCAGCAGCCCTCCGGGACTAGCGGACAATGAGCAGTTCTTC.

The V call is TRBV5-4, the J call TRBJ1-2; D is ambiguous. Germline values: CDR1 SGHNT, CDR2 YYREEE (reference sequence). The CDR3 is made up of 15 amino acids. Trimming took 0 bases from V and 3 from J, leaving 12 bases between them. CDR3 region: CASSLEARDYYGYTF. The CDR3 DNA reads TGTGCCAGCAGCTTGGAGGCCAGAGACTACTATGGCTACACCTTC.

This rearrangement joins TRBV11-2 to TRBJ2-1, with 8 positions matching TRBD2. Germline V lookup: CDR1 SGHAT, CDR2 FQNNGV. This CDR3 region has 13 residues. V was pared by 2 bases and J by 9 bases, with 3 bases of the junction left unmatched. The CDR3 bases are TGTGCCAGCAGCTTACGGGGGGGGAGTGAGCAGTTCTTC. Protein product: CASSLRGGSEQFF.